These 6 T cell receptor beta chains originate from one sample sequenced in a study of blood T cell repertoires in COVID-19. Sequencing used immunoSEQ multiplex PCR; TCRdb keeps in-frame clones, though not all of them. The data contain around 62,000 clones, around 82% of them singletons. Material: peripheral blood. The receptor set was obtained from a man over 45 with active COVID-19.

The CDR3 DNA reads as TGTGCCAGCAGCCAGGCTAGGGACAGAGACACTGAAGCTTTCTTT. Encoded protein: CASSQARDRDTEAFF. V and J are TRBV3-1 (or the pseudogene TRBV3-2) and TRBJ1-1; TRBD1 aligns across 7 bases. CDR3 length equals 15 residues. Per the germline V gene, CDR1 is LGHDT and CDR2 is YNNKEL (reference sequence). V lost 3 bases, J lost 3 bases, and 7 bases stayed unmatched.

The rearrangement links TRBV3-1 (or the pseudogene TRBV3-2) to TRBJ2-7; maybe TRBD2 (6 bases). The germline V gene encodes CDR1 LGHDT and CDR2 YNNKEL (reference sequence). This CDR3 contains 14 residues. V was shortened by 4 bases and J by 2 bases, with 12 bases between the two germline ends. CDR3 sequence reads: CASSPLAVPYEQYF. The CDR3 DNA is TGTGCCAGCAGCCCACTAGCTGTACCCTACGAGCAGTACTTC.

This chain connects TRBV5-1 to TRBJ2-1; maybe TRBD1 (5 bases). The CDR3 is 15 residues long. Germline-derived CDR1 and CDR2 are SGHRS and YFSETQ. With 6 bases removed from V and 6 bases from J, the gap between germline ends came to 19 bases. The CDR3 region is CASNSDKAMFNEQFF. The CDR3 DNA sequence: TGCGCCAGCAACTCGGACAAGGCGATGTTCAATGAGCAGTTCTTC.

The V gene is TRBV14, the J gene TRBJ2-3; D might be TRBD1 (6 bases). Germline V gene data show CDR1 as SGHDN and CDR2 as FVKESK. Trimming removed 4 bases from V and 4 bases from J, with 9 bases in between. The CDR3 covers 13 residues. The CDR3 protein is CASSLQGADTQYF. In DNA, the CDR3 is TGTGCCAGCAGCCTACAGGGTGCAGATACGCAGTATTTT.

This sequence joins TRBV15 and TRBJ2-1; TRBD2 aligns across 8 bases. Germline CDR1 reads LNHNV; CDR2 reads YYDKDF (reference sequence). V gave up 1 base and J gave up 4 bases; unmatched junction bases: 6. This CDR3 region has 16 residues. The CDR3: CATSRGLTSGYNEQFF. DNA of the CDR3: TGTGCCACCAGCAGAGGTCTAACTAGCGGATACAATGAGCAGTTCTTC.

This clone showed up just once. The V call is TRBV5-1, the J call TRBJ2-5, with D perhaps matching TRBD2 (6 bases). CDR3 length equals 14 residues. Trimming left V 1 base short and J 5 bases short, with 12 bases between. Germline CDR1 and CDR2: SGHRS and YFSETQ. The CDR3 sequence: CASSLPGSGETQYF. CDR3 nucleotide sequence: TGCGCCAGCAGCTTGCCAGGGAGCGGGGAGACCCAGTACTTC.